This T cell receptor (beta chain) was retrieved from a study of vaccination effects on CD4 cells after COVID-19. TCRdb keeps only in-frame clones here, not all; method: immunoSEQ multiplex PCR. The data contain tens of thousands of clones, about 70% of them seen just once; the ten biggest clones take up approximately 2%. Before sequencing took place, the ViraFEST assay used viral peptide pools to expand antigen-specific CD4+ T cells. The authors isolated CD4+ T cells after around nine days of culture. Concerning this clone: Its antigen is not known.

In germline, CDR1 is LGHDT, CDR2 YNNKEL (reference sequence). The J segment lost 5 bases and the V segment lost 3 bases, leaving 9 bases of the junction unmatched. This CDR3 is built from 15 residues. The sequencing used CD4+ T cells from PBMCs cultured with HCoV-229E spike peptides, collected before COVID-19 vaccination. The receptor comes from a human donor who received a COVID-19 vaccine. J is TRBJ2-5 and V is TRBV3-1 (or the pseudogene TRBV3-2); 7 nucleotides match TRBD1. As DNA, the CDR3 is TGTGCCAGCAGCCAGACAGGGTTGGGGACGGAGACCCAGTACTTC. Amino acid sequence: CASSQTGLGTETQYF.